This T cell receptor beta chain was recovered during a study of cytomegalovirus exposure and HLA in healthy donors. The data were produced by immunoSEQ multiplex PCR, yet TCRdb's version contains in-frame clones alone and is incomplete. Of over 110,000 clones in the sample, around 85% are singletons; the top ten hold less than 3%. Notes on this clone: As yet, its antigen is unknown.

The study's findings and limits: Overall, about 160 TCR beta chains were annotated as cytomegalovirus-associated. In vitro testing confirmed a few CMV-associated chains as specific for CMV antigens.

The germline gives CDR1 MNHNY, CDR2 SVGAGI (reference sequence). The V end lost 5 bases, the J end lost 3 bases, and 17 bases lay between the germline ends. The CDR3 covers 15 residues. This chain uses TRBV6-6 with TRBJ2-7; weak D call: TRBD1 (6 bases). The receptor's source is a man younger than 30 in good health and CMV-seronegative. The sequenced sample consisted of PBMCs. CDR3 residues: CASSPHRQVFYEQYF. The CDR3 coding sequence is TGTGCCAGCAGTCCGCATCGACAGGTTTTCTACGAGCAGTACTTC.